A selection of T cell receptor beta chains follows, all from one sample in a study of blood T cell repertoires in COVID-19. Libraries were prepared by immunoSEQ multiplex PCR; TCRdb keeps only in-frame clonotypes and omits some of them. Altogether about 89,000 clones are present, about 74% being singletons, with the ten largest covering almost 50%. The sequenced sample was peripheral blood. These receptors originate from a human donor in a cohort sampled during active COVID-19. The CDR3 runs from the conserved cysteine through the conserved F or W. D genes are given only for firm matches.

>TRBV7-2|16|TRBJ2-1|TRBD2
CASSGRLAGLNNEQFF
TGTGCCAGCAGCGGGCGACTAGCGGGCTTAAACAATGAGCAGTTCTTC
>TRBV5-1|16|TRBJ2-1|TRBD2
CASSYRAGGNSNEQFF
TGCGCCAGCAGCTACCGAGCGGGAGGGAATAGTAATGAGCAGTTCTTC
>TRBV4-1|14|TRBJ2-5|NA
CASSLSGIQETQYF
TGCGCCAGCAGCCTGTCCGGGATCCAAGAGACCCAGTACTTC
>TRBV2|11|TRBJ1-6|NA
CASGELASLHF
TGTGCCAGCGGCGAGTTGGCTAGTCTCCACTTT
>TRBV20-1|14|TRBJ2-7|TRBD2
CSASGLAVSYEQYF
TGCAGTGCTAGTGGACTAGCGGTTTCCTACGAGCAGTACTTC
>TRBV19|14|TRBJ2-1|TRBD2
CASSTSGRAYEQFF
TGTGCCAGCAGTACTAGCGGGAGGGCCTATGAGCAGTTCTTC
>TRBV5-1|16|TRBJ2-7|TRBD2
CASSWTSGRHTYEQYF
TGCGCCAGCAGCTGGACTAGCGGGAGGCATACTTACGAGCAGTACTTC
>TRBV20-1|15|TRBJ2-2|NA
CSASSSELYTGELFF
TGCAGTGCTAGTTCCTCCGAGCTATACACCGGGGAGCTGTTTTTT
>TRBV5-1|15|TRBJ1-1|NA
CASSPTSSVYTEAFF
TGCGCCAGCAGCCCGACTTCCTCAGTATACACTGAAGCTTTCTTT
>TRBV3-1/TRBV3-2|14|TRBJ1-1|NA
CASSQQGGRTEAFF
TGTGCCAGCAGCCAACAGGGCGGACGCACTGAAGCTTTCTTT